Listed below are T cell receptor beta chains from one sample, sequenced in a study of Tregs in tolerant kidney transplant recipients. Sequencing was performed with immunoSEQ multiplex PCR; in TCRdb, only in-frame clones are kept and a portion is missing. The sample lists 100,000 or so clones; roughly 93% were seen once. Material: CD4+ T cells from blood (PBMCs), obtained 12 months after the transplant. Receptor source: a human patient who received a combined kidney and bone marrow transplant. Part of the T cell pool may stem from the graft donor. Each CDR3 is given with its conserved first and last residue. D genes are given only for firm matches. Clone size is shown for a subset of rows, as once, few, many or a class of expanded clone.

v_call	d_call	clone_size	j_call	cdr3_nt	cdr3_aa
TRBV5-4	TRBD2	-	TRBJ2-3	TGTGCCAGCAGCCCAACCGGGACTAGCGGGGGGGCGATGGGAGATACGCAGTATTTT	CASSPTGTSGGAMGDTQYF
TRBV9	-	-	TRBJ1-1	TGTGCCAGCAGCGTAGGGGGGCAGAACACTGAAGCTTTCTTT	CASSVGGQNTEAFF
TRBV5-1	-	-	TRBJ1-4	TGCGCCAGCAGCTTGGGCGGGAATGAAAAACTGTTTTTT	CASSLGGNEKLFF
TRBV12-5	TRBD2	-	TRBJ2-1	TGTGCTAGTGGTCCCTCTAGCTTAGCGGGGGGGCCGAATGAGCAGTTCTTC	CASGPSSLAGGPNEQFF
TRBV19	-	-	TRBJ1-5	TGTGCCAGTAGAAGGGGGTATAGCAATCAGCCCCAGCATTTT	CASRRGYSNQPQHF
TRBV9	-	-	TRBJ2-4	TGTGCCAGCAGCGTATCACCCAGGGGTACCAAAAACATTCAGTACTTC	CASSVSPRGTKNIQYF
TRBV7-2	-	once	TRBJ1-6	TGTGCCAGCAGCTTAGGCCAAGCTAGGAATTCACCCCTCCACTTT	CASSLGQARNSPLHF
TRBV5-1	TRBD2	-	TRBJ2-5	TGCGCCAGCAGCTTGGCCGCTCTAGCGGGAGGAGAGACCCAGTACTTC	CASSLAALAGGETQYF
TRBV5-4	-	-	TRBJ2-5	TGTGCCAGCAGCTTGAGGCAGGGACAAGAGACCCAGTACTTC	CASSLRQGQETQYF
TRBV5-6	-	-	TRBJ2-7	TGTGCCAGCAGCTTGTCTCGGGGTCTGGGGTACGAGCAGTACTTC	CASSLSRGLGYEQYF
TRBV9	TRBD1	few	TRBJ1-2	TGTGCCAGCAGCGCTTCCGGGACAGGGGGCCCCTATGGCTACACCTTC	CASSASGTGGPYGYTF
TRBV9	-	-	TRBJ2-1	TGTGCCAGCAGCCTCAACAGGGCTCTCCTCTCCTACAATGAGCAGTTCTTC	CASSLNRALLSYNEQFF
TRBV7-3	-	-	TRBJ1-4	TGTGCCAGCAGCTTGAATAGTCATGAAAAACTGTTTTTT	CASSLNSHEKLFF
TRBV29-1	TRBD2	-	TRBJ2-1	TGCAGCGTGGGCGGGAGGACCGCCTACAATGAGCAGTTCTTC	CSVGGRTAYNEQFF
TRBV5-1	-	-	TRBJ2-3	TGCGCCAGCAGCCCTCTTCTCACAGATACGCAGTATTTT	CASSPLLTDTQYF
TRBV7-3	TRBD2	-	TRBJ2-1	TGTGCCAGCAGCTTAACGGGTCTTGGGGCGGGAGGGCCCCCAGGTCAGTTCTTC	CASSLTGLGAGGPPGQFF
TRBV28	TRBD1	-	TRBJ1-5	TGTGCCAGCAGTCTGCATTCGGGACAGGGGGCTCAGCCCCAGCATTTT	CASSLHSGQGAQPQHF
TRBV27	TRBD2	-	TRBJ2-5	TGTGCCAGCAGTTTGAACCTAGCGGGGGGCAGGCAGTACTTC	CASSLNLAGGRQYF
TRBV4-1	-	-	TRBJ2-1	TGCGCCAGCAGCCAAGATGCGCGAAGCAATGAGCAGTTCTTC	CASSQDARSNEQFF
TRBV4-2	TRBD2	-	TRBJ2-3	TGTGCCAGCAGCCAAGGGACTAGCGGAGATACGCAGTATTTT	CASSQGTSGDTQYF
TRBV18	-	-	TRBJ2-3	TGTGCCAGCTCACCAGGAGGGGATACGCAGTATTTT	CASSPGGDTQYF
TRBV4-2	TRBD1	-	TRBJ1-2	TGTGCCAGCAGCCGGCACAGGGGCGGCTACACCTTC	CASSRHRGGYTF
TRBV23-1	-	-	TRBJ2-1	TGCGCCAGCAGTCAATCTCAAGCAGAGGCTATCTCCTACAATGAGCAGTTCTTC	CASSQSQAEAISYNEQFF
TRBV6-6	-	-	TRBJ1-1	TGTGCCAGCACCCCAATGGGGGGCACTGAAGCTTTCTTT	CASTPMGGTEAFF
TRBV7-6	-	once	TRBJ2-1	TGTGCCAGCAGCTTAGGATGGCGGGATCTCTACAATGAGCAGTTCTTC	CASSLGWRDLYNEQFF
TRBV7-2	-	-	TRBJ2-7	TGTGCCAGCAGCTTAGAGGCCAGGGTTTACGAGCAGTACTTC	CASSLEARVYEQYF
TRBV7-2	-	-	TRBJ2-7	TGTGCCAGCAGCTTAGTCGACGAGCAGTACTTC	CASSLVDEQYF
TRBV5-1	-	-	TRBJ1-4	TGCGCCAGCAGCTTGGGACAAACCAATGAAAAACTGTTTTTT	CASSLGQTNEKLFF
TRBV7-9	-	-	TRBJ1-2	TGTGCCAGCAGCCTAGAGGGTCGGGGGGGGACTGACTATGGCTACACCTTC	CASSLEGRGGTDYGYTF
TRBV2	TRBD1	once	TRBJ1-2	TGTGCCAGCAGCCCTCGGAGTGGGACAGGGATAAACTATGGCTACACCTTC	CASSPRSGTGINYGYTF
TRBV6-1	TRBD1	once	TRBJ2-5	TGTGCCAGCAGTTTCAGGGGGACGCAAGAGACCCAGTACTTC	CASSFRGTQETQYF
TRBV6-6	TRBD1	-	TRBJ2-7	TGTGCCAGCAGAACCGGGACAGTCTACGAGCAGTACTTC	CASRTGTVYEQYF
TRBV5-5	TRBD2	once	TRBJ2-5	TGTGCCAGCAGCCACAGCCCTAGCGGCCAAGAGACCCAGTACTTC	CASSHSPSGQETQYF